This T cell receptor beta chain was identified in a study of OX40 agonist ivuxolimab in advanced cancers. About the full investigation: Ivuxolimab, which targeted the costimulatory receptor OX40 (CD134), was an agonistic, fully human IgG2 monoclonal antibody. Intravenous ivuxolimab was administered to patients every 2 weeks at six dose levels: 0.01, 0.1, 0.3, 1.5, 3 and 10 mg/kg. Of the approximately 50 dose-escalation patients, hepatocellular carcinoma was present in about 20, melanoma in approximately 15, renal cell carcinoma in 9 and head and neck cancer in 9. The dose-escalation cohort was around 83% male with a mean age of approximately 60 years, ranging from about 23 to 85. Prior anti-PD-1, anti-PD-L1 or anti-CTLA-4 therapy was permitted, and about two fifths of dose-escalation patients had received checkpoint inhibitors. Partial responses occurred in three dose-escalation patients: two with cutaneous melanoma and one with hepatocellular carcinoma. The point of sequencing TCRbeta in the periphery was to test whether ivuxolimab changed TCR sequence diversity and drove clonal T-cell expansion. The paper covers the monotherapy dose-escalation part of the phase I ivuxolimab trial, which included N ≈ 50 patients. Paper-wide results and their limitations: After ivuxolimab, CD8+ T cells had more expanded clones than CD4+ T cells on average. Low levels of normalized T-cell clonal expansion were also seen in some nonresponding patients. In the 0.1-3.0 mg/kg groups, partial responders were among the patients with the lowest normalized peripheral clonal expansion, particularly in CD8+ T cells. At doses from 0.1 to 3.0 mg/kg, clonal expansion was seen in both CD4+ and CD8+ blood T cells between baseline and week 6. The antigen specificity of the peripheral T cells that underwent clonal expansion was not determined.

To sequence the TCRbeta CDR3 region, genomic DNA was isolated from the sorted cells. TCRbeta CDR3 regions were sequenced using the immunoSEQ Assay. Imported from immuneACCESS, the table was reduced by TCRdb to in-frame sequences with V and J called. These copies leave out some clones; in studies compared against another copy, an unresolved V gene accounts for under half, and the cause of the remainder is not known. Counted in this sample were 81,000 or so clones; 85% to 90% of them appeared once. Approximately 0.47% of the sample is in the top ten clones. With respect to this clone: It has no known antigen specificity. The input lacks base qualities; no much larger clone sits a single base away.

Patients with autoimmune disease history or receiving systemic immunosuppression were excluded from the trial. Peripheral blood for TCR sequencing was collected from all dose cohorts at baseline, on cycle 4 day 1, and on cycle 7 day 1. Samples came from an open-label, multicenter, first-in-human phase I dose-escalation trial of ivuxolimab. Adults with locally advanced or metastatic head and neck squamous cell, hepatocellular, melanoma or renal cell carcinoma were enrolled in the trial. Before TCR sequencing, CD4+ T cells and CD8+ T cells from peripheral blood were sorted into separate populations. According to the germline V gene (reference sequence), CDR1 reads SGHNT and CDR2 reads YYREEE. The CDR3 contains 14 residues, cysteine and phenylalanine counted. Solely the CDR3 DNA is kept, with 42 bases framed from the first base. Trimming removed 4 bases from V and 6 bases from J, leaving 13 bases between the germline ends.

This chain joins TRBV5-4 to TRBJ2-2; no D gene call is confident. The clonotype comes from an adult with an advanced solid tumor such as melanoma, head and neck, liver or kidney cancer. This material consisted of CD4+ or CD8+ T cells sorted from blood, taken in a trial of the OX40 agonist ivuxolimab. The CDR3 loop reads CASSLARAAGELFF. The nucleotide sequence reads TGTGCCAGCAGCCTGGCGCGTGCGGCCGGGGAGCTGTTTTTT.